Sequencing of this T cell receptor (beta chain) was carried out in a study of glioma-infiltrating T cells. Study-wide results and limits: Non-neoplastic patients had below-expected tissue-blood divergence, while all gliomas exceeded expectation.

As for this clonotype: Its antigen is not identified.

TCR alpha and beta CDR3 regions were amplified from RNA using iRepertoire nested multiplex PCR. TCRdb re-called the multiplex PCR reads through MiXCR, storing one row per CDR3 protein. The sample contains more than 95,000 distinct CDR3 sequences, 20% to 25% of which appear only once. With 1 base removed from V and 4 bases from J, the gap between germline ends came to 10 bases. The CDR3 has 14 amino acids. Input material: glioma tissue, nonneoplastic brain tissue, or PBMCs (not recorded which). The V call is TRBV12-3 or TRBV12-4, the J call TRBJ1-2; no clear D. This TCR derives from a human donor with low-grade glioma or glioblastoma, undergoing nonglioma brain surgery, or in good health (not recorded which). CDR3 coding DNA: TGTGCCAGCAGTTTAGACTCGGTCGTCTATGGCTACACCTTC. Encoded protein: CASSLDSVVYGYTF.